A selection of T cell receptor beta chains follows, all from one sample in a study of a mutant IDH1 vaccine in newly diagnosed glioma. TCRdb keeps only in-frame clones here, not all; method: immunoSEQ multiplex PCR. The sample has approximately 60,000 clones, about 81% seen once. Their target antigens are unknown. The sequenced sample was PBMCs, obtained from a glioma patient whose treatment included an IDH1 peptide vaccine. These receptors originate from a woman aged 40 to 49 with glioma. Some clones in this sample may be carry-over from other donors' samples. The CDR3 runs from the conserved cysteine through the conserved F or W. The D gene is left open where the match is weak. Clone size, where shown, is once, few, many, or a class for clones that have expanded.

size	V	J	D	DNA	CDR3
.	TRBV18	TRBJ2-2	TRBD2	TGTGCCAGCTCATCCTTAGCGGGGGCGGACACCGGGGAGCTGTTTTTT	CASSSLAGADTGELFF
.	TRBV2	TRBJ2-1	.	TGTGCCAGCAGTGAATACCAAAGATCCTACAATGAGCAGTTCTTC	CASSEYQRSYNEQFF
.	TRBV5-4	TRBJ2-3	.	TGTGCCAGCAGCTTGGCCAGGGCGGCAGATACGCAGTATTTT	CASSLARAADTQYF
.	TRBV10-1	TRBJ2-2	.	TGCGCCAGCAGTGTTGCAGTAGCCGGCACCGGGGAGCTGTTTTTT	CASSVAVAGTGELFF
.	TRBV6-5	TRBJ1-2	.	TGTGCCAGCAGTTACTCTTGGACGGGAGGCTACACCTTC	CASSYSWTGGYTF
.	TRBV9	TRBJ1-6	.	TGTGCCAGCAGCGAGCTGGGAGGGGCTTCACCCCTCCACTTT	CASSELGGASPLHF
.	TRBV2	TRBJ2-5	TRBD2	TGTGCCATCCAAACCAGCGGGGGTTGGGAGACCCAGTACTTC	CAIQTSGGWETQYF
.	TRBV7-9	TRBJ1-2	TRBD1	TGTGCCAGCAGCTTAGCCAACAGGGGTTCAAACTATGGCTACACCTTC	CASSLANRGSNYGYTF
once	TRBV1	TRBJ1-5	.	TGCACCAGCAGCCGTGGGGGCGGGGCTAATCAGCCCCAGCATTTT	CTSSRGGGANQPQHF
.	TRBV27	TRBJ1-4	.	TGTGCCAGCAGTTACCTTGACAGGCCTAATGAAAAACTGTTTTTT	CASSYLDRPNEKLFF
.	TRBV27	TRBJ2-7	TRBD1	TGTGCCAGCAGTTTATCGACAGGGAGCTCCTACGAGCAGTACTTC	CASSLSTGSSYEQYF
once	TRBV29-1	TRBJ2-7	TRBD2	TGCAGCGCCGCAGCGGGGGGGTACGAGCAGTACTTC	CSAAAGGYEQYF
.	TRBV10-3	TRBJ1-5	.	TGTGCCATCAGGGATAGCAATCAGCCCCAGCATTTT	CAIRDSNQPQHF
.	TRBV18	TRBJ1-1	.	TGTGCCAGCTCACCAATCAGTGGGCCGGACACTGAAGCTTTCTTT	CASSPISGPDTEAFF
.	TRBV30	TRBJ1-5	.	TGTGCCTGGAGCTACTTGGGTGATCAGCCCCAGCATTTT	CAWSYLGDQPQHF
once	TRBV10-3	TRBJ2-4	TRBD2	TGTGCCATCAGATTACTAGCGGGGGCAGCCAAAAACATTCAGTACTTC	CAIRLLAGAAKNIQYF
few	TRBV7-2	TRBJ1-1	TRBD1	TGTGCCAGCACCCCCGGACAGGTACACACTGAAGCTTTCTTT	CASTPGQVHTEAFF
.	TRBV4-1	TRBJ1-2	.	TGCGCCAGCAGCCAAGAGGTGGCGGTGAGCTATGGCTACACCTTC	CASSQEVAVSYGYTF
.	TRBV19	TRBJ1-4	.	TGTGCCAGTAGTATCCGATACAATGAAAAACTGTTTTTT	CASSIRYNEKLFF
.	TRBV27	TRBJ1-4	TRBD1	TGTGCCAGCAGGACAGGGGGTGAAAAACTGTTTTTT	CASRTGGEKLFF
.	TRBV13	TRBJ1-1	.	TGTGCCAGCAGCCCGCGGGCGAACACTGAAGCTTTCTTT	CASSPRANTEAFF
.	TRBV30	TRBJ2-1	TRBD2	TGTGCCTGGTCCGTTGGTCGGGGGGATTACAATGAGCAGTTCTTC	CAWSVGRGDYNEQFF
.	TRBV5-4	TRBJ2-3	TRBD1	TGTGCCAGCAGCTCGGGACAGGGCTGGGGGGATACGCAGTATTTT	CASSSGQGWGDTQYF
.	TRBV4-1	TRBJ1-5	.	TGCGCCAGCAGCCTCACCGAGGGTTTTTGGAGGGGGCAGCCCCAGCATTTT	CASSLTEGFWRGQPQHF
.	TRBV9	TRBJ1-1	.	TGTGCCAGCAGCGTATACGGGGGCGCGGGGACTGAAGCTTTCTTT	CASSVYGGAGTEAFF
.	TRBV5-6	TRBJ1-4	TRBD1	TGTGCCAGCAGCGGGGGACAGGGCCTAAATGAAAAACTGTTTTTT	CASSGGQGLNEKLFF
few	TRBV5-5	TRBJ1-1	.	TGTGCCAGCAGCTTGGGACAGATGAACACTGAAGCTTTCTTT	CASSLGQMNTEAFF
few	TRBV30	TRBJ1-1	.	TGTGCCTGGAGGGCGGGTGGTGAAGCTTTCTTT	CAWRAGGEAFF
.	TRBV5-1	TRBJ2-3	TRBD2	TGCGCCAGCAGCCCCCCGAGTAGCGGGTCAACAGATACGCAGTATTTT	CASSPPSSGSTDTQYF
.	TRBV5-1	TRBJ1-4	TRBD1	TGCGCCAGCAGCTTCGAGACCCTCAAACAGGGGGCCTATGAAAAACTGTTTTTT	CASSFETLKQGAYEKLFF
.	TRBV15	TRBJ2-5	TRBD1	TGTGCCACCAGCTCCCATCCGGGACAGCAAGAGACCCAGTACTTC	CATSSHPGQQETQYF
.	TRBV5-1	TRBJ2-3	TRBD2	TGCGCCAGCAGCTTAACTAACTCGGGACTAGCAACAGATACGCAGTATTTT	CASSLTNSGLATDTQYF
.	TRBV15	TRBJ2-7	.	TGTGCCACCAGCAGAGGGGCCCACGAGCAGTACTTC	CATSRGAHEQYF
.	TRBV11-3	TRBJ2-5	TRBD2	TGTGCCAGCAGCAAACTAGCGGGGGAGACCCAGTACTTC	CASSKLAGETQYF
.	TRBV7-9	TRBJ1-1	TRBD1	TGTGCCAGCAGCTCACAGGGGTCGAACACTGAAGCTTTCTTT	CASSSQGSNTEAFF
.	TRBV27	TRBJ2-7	TRBD1	TGTGCCAGCAGTTTAAGAGGGACAGTCCACGAGCAGTACTTC	CASSLRGTVHEQYF
once	TRBV30	TRBJ1-3	.	TGTGCCTGGAGTGTAGGGGGATCTGGAAACACCATATATTTT	CAWSVGGSGNTIYF
few	TRBV19	TRBJ2-2	TRBD1	TGTGCCAGTAGGCTCCAGGGGGACACCGGGGAGCTGTTTTTT	CASRLQGDTGELFF
.	TRBV18	TRBJ1-2	.	TGTGCCAGCTCACAGCGACAGCACTATGGCTACACCTTC	CASSQRQHYGYTF
.	TRBV29-1	TRBJ1-4	.	TGCAGCGTCGAAAATGAAAAACTGTTTTTT	CSVENEKLFF
.	TRBV6-5	TRBJ2-3	.	TGTGCCAGCAGTCATCAGGGTTGGGGCACAGATACGCAGTATTTT	CASSHQGWGTDTQYF
.	TRBV7-6	TRBJ2-5	TRBD2	TGTGCCAGCAGCTCTACCGGGACTAGCAACCAAGAGACCCAGTACTTC	CASSSTGTSNQETQYF
.	TRBV29-1	TRBJ1-1	.	TGCAGCGTTGTGACAGGATCGGAGGGAACTGAAGCTTTCTTT	CSVVTGSEGTEAFF
.	TRBV21-1	TRBJ1-1	.	TGTGCCAGCAGCAACGATCTAGGGCAGGTAGGGAACACTGAAGCTTTCTTT	CASSNDLGQVGNTEAFF
.	TRBV27	TRBJ2-5	.	TGTGCCAGCAGTTTATCTAAGTCCCGGGTCCCGGGGAGGGAGACCCAGTACTTC	CASSLSKSRVPGRETQYF
.	TRBV5-1	TRBJ1-1	.	TGCGCCAGCAGCTTTGACGGCTGGAACACTGAAGCTTTCTTT	CASSFDGWNTEAFF
.	TRBV7-2	TRBJ2-3	.	TGTGCCAGCAGCCAGGGGGGCGGCACAGATACGCAGTATTTT	CASSQGGGTDTQYF
.	TRBV6-5	TRBJ2-3	TRBD1	TGTGCCAGCAGGGGACAGGGTTTCGATACGCAGTATTTT	CASRGQGFDTQYF
.	TRBV12-5	TRBJ2-6	.	TGTGCTAGTGGTTTGGCCACCCAGGCGAACCCTGGGGCCAACGTCCTGACTTTC	CASGLATQANPGANVLTF
.	TRBV7-2	TRBJ1-2	.	TGTGCCAGCAGCTTGGGGGACTCCTATGGCTACACCTTC	CASSLGDSYGYTF
.	TRBV7-9	TRBJ1-6	.	TGTGCCAGCAGCTTAGGGGCAGGGGCTCCGTCACCCCTCCACTTT	CASSLGAGAPSPLHF
.	TRBV6-5	TRBJ1-1	.	TGTGCCAGCAGTGCCGAAGGGTCTTTCACTGAAGCTTTCTTT	CASSAEGSFTEAFF
.	TRBV5-4	TRBJ2-7	.	TGTGCCAGCAGCAGGCCCGGGACCCCGGGGTACGAGCAGTACTTC	CASSRPGTPGYEQYF
.	TRBV14	TRBJ2-7	.	TGTGCCAGCAGCCAACAACCGGACCGCGAGCAGTACTTC	CASSQQPDREQYF
few	TRBV2	TRBJ2-5	.	TGTGCCAGCAAACTAGCAGAGACCCAGTACTTC	CASKLAETQYF